This TCR beta chain was recorded in a study of shared clonotypes between healthy human individuals. The assay was immunoSEQ multiplex PCR, and TCRdb's table has in-frame clones only and misses some. The sample lists about 510,000 clones, 95% to 97% seen once, with approximately 0.06% in the top ten. The sequence came from a woman aged 25 to 45 in good health. Input material: naive CD4+ T cells sorted from blood. As for subset: CD45RA+ positively selected.

This CDR3 reads CASSQTIAGGTETQYF. CDR3 in DNA: TGCGCCAGCAGCCAAACCATAGCGGGAGGGACGGAGACCCAGTACTTC. The V gene is TRBV4-1, the J gene TRBJ2-5; 11 bases are shared with TRBD2. J lost 5 bases, V lost 2 bases, and 7 bases had no gene match. CDR1 MGHRA and CDR2 YSYEKL come from the germline V gene. CDR3 size: 16 residues.